Following are 3 T cell receptor beta chains from one sample sequenced in a study of T cell responses to AZD1222 COVID-19 vaccine. Libraries were prepared by immunoSEQ multiplex PCR; TCRdb keeps only in-frame clonotypes and omits some of them. Of approximately 140,000 clones detected, about 92% appear once; the ten largest clones hold around 5.4%. Sequenced material: peripheral blood, taken on day 0 of AZD1222 vaccination. The receptors shown here come from an adult in good health.

In its sample, this clone was seen once. This chain uses TRBV4-1 with TRBJ2-3; the match to TRBD2 covers 11 bases. Looked up from germline, CDR1 is MGHRA and CDR2 is YSYEKL. V trimming: 0 bases; J trimming: 0 bases; junction bases outside the gene matches: 11. The CDR3 consists of 20 residues. CDR3 amino acids: CASSQEFGTSGGGSTDTQYF. DNA of the CDR3: TGCGCCAGCAGCCAAGAATTTGGTACTAGCGGGGGCGGAAGCACAGATACGCAGTATTTT.

J is TRBJ2-2 and V is TRBV7-9; perhaps TRBD1 as D (5 bases). Germline CDR1 and CDR2: SEHNR and FQNEAQ (reference sequence). Trimming stripped 5 bases from V and 7 bases from J, with 17 bases between. The CDR3 consists of 15 residues. Written as DNA, the CDR3 is TGTGCCAGCAGCCTTGGACAAGAAGGGCGCGGGGAGCTGTTTTTT. Translating gives CASSLGQEGRGELFF. The entire variable domain, with the rest obtained from reference TRBV7-9 and TRBJ2-2, is as follows: DTGVSQNPRHKITKRGQNVTFRCDPISEHNRLYWYRQTLGQGPEFLTYFQNEAQLEKSRLLSDRFSAERPKGSFSTLEIQRTEQGDSAMYLCASSLGQEGRGELFFGEGSRLTVL.

The chain employs TRBV6-1 and TRBJ1-2; D remains unclear. The CDR3 contains 17 residues. Germline CDR1 reads MNHNS; CDR2 reads SASEGT. V lost 1 base and J lost 13, with 28 bases in between. The CDR3 here is CASSEEGIGPAAIGFTF. CDR3 coding DNA: TGTGCCAGCAGTGAAGAAGGAATAGGGCCAGCCGCTATAGGTTTCACCTTC.